The rows below give T cell receptor beta chains drawn from one sample of a study of identical twins. TCRdb passed the 5' RACE reads through MiXCR, listing each CDR3 protein once. The repertoire includes 600,000 to 800,000 distinct CDR3 sequences, less than 25% of them detected once, and around 4.4% sits in the top ten. The sample was also linked to a second study, of T cells expressing NK-cell markers.

Sequenced input: PBMCs. Every receptor here comes from a woman aged 18-29 years in good health. CDR3s include the opening cysteine and the closing phenylalanine or tryptophan. D genes are given only for firm matches. Clone sizes are given selectively: once, few, many, or a class where the clone is expanded.

TRBV27,.,.,TRBJ2-1,TGTGCCAGCAGTTTAGAAGGGATTGGAGCAAGACCCAACAATGAGCAGTTCTTC,CASSLEGIGARPNNEQFF
TRBV20-1,.,.,TRBJ2-3,TGCAGTGCTAGAACCGGAGGGGGGATAAATACGCAGTATTTT,CSARTGGGINTQYF
TRBV20-1,.,TRBD2,TRBJ2-3,TGCAGTGCTAGTGCCGGGACTAGCGGGAGCCCAGAGTATTTT,CSASAGTSGSPEYF
TRBV12-3/TRBV12-4,.,.,TRBJ1-2,TGTGCCAGCACCTACAGGGATGGCTACACCTTC,CASTYRDGYTF
TRBV11-2,.,.,TRBJ2-3,TGTGCCAGCAGCTTATGGACAGCCGTAGATACGCAGTATTTT,CASSLWTAVDTQYF
TRBV5-1,.,TRBD2,TRBJ2-5,TGCGCCAGCAGCGAGGACGGGACTAGCGGGATCCGAGAGACCCAGTACTTC,CASSEDGTSGIRETQYF
TRBV10-3,.,.,TRBJ1-1,TGTGCCATCAGTGAGTCGGCTCCGACGAACACTGAAGCTTTCTTT,CAISESAPTNTEAFF
TRBV29-1,.,.,TRBJ2-5,TGCAGCGTTAGACTAGTCGGAGAGACCCAGTACTTC,CSVRLVGETQYF
TRBV20-1,.,TRBD1,TRBJ2-7,TGCAGTGCTAGCGGGACAGGGGGTCATTACGAGCAGTACTTC,CSASGTGGHYEQYF
TRBV6-1,.,TRBD2,TRBJ2-5,TGTGCCAGCAGTCGTGGACTAGCGGGGGAGCGAGAGACCCAGTACTTC,CASSRGLAGERETQYF
TRBV6-1,many,.,TRBJ2-7,TGTGCCAGCGAGAGGGGAGCGTCCGGGGGGCGCGAGCAGTACTTC,CASERGASGGREQYF
TRBV6-1,few,.,TRBJ2-7,TGTGCCAGCATGCCTCCCTCCCTCTACGAGCAGTACTTC,CASMPPSLYEQYF
TRBV7-9,few,.,TRBJ2-1,TGTGCCAGCAGCGCGAATAGCGGACTCTACAATGAGCAGTTCTTC,CASSANSGLYNEQFF
TRBV2,.,TRBD1,TRBJ2-7,TGTGCCAGCGGGACAGGGCCTGGGAACGAGCAGTACTTC,CASGTGPGNEQYF
TRBV7-9,many,.,TRBJ2-3,TGTGCCAGCAGCTTCGTCGGGAGCGCAGATACGCAGTATTTT,CASSFVGSADTQYF
TRBV6-5,.,TRBD2,TRBJ2-7,TGTGCCAGCAGTTCGGGACTAGCGGGGCCCGGCGAGCAGTACTTC,CASSSGLAGPGEQYF
TRBV20-1,.,.,TRBJ2-7,TGCAGTGCAGTCTCTAGGCGGGTCTCCTACGAGCAGTACTTC,CSAVSRRVSYEQYF
TRBV5-1,few,TRBD1,TRBJ1-2,TGCGCCAGCAGTTTGATCGGACAGGGGCGAGGAACTAACTATGGCTACACCTTC,CASSLIGQGRGTNYGYTF
TRBV15,few,.,TRBJ2-1,TGTGCCACCAGCAGAGATAAGAAGGGAAACAATGAGCAGTTCTTC,CATSRDKKGNNEQFF
TRBV11-2,.,.,TRBJ2-5,TGTGCCAGCAGCTTAGTGGAGGATGGGACCCAGTACTTC,CASSLVEDGTQYF
TRBV30,few,.,TRBJ2-5,TGTGCCTGGAGTATGGGAGTCCAAGAGACCCAGTACTTC,CAWSMGVQETQYF
TRBV7-2,.,.,TRBJ1-2,TGTGCCAGCAGCTTTATGGAGGGCTATGGCTACACCTTC,CASSFMEGYGYTF
TRBV12-3/TRBV12-4,few,.,TRBJ2-1,TGTGCCAGCAGTTTACCCAGCGACAATGAGCAGTTCTTC,CASSLPSDNEQFF
TRBV20-1,.,TRBD2,TRBJ2-3,TGCAGTGCCAACGGGCTAGCGGGGGGGCCTCGGAAACTACATACGCAGTATTTT,CSANGLAGGPRKLHTQYF
TRBV7-8,few,.,TRBJ2-2,TGTGCCAGCAGCTTATTGGTGGCAACCGGGGAGCTGTTTTTT,CASSLLVATGELFF
TRBV20-1,.,TRBD2,TRBJ2-7,TGCAGTGCTATTTATTTACCGGGACTAGTTTCGGCCTACGAGCAGTACTTC,CSAIYLPGLVSAYEQYF
TRBV7-6,.,.,TRBJ2-3,TGTGCCAGCAGCTTAGAGGCGCTAGCGGATACGCAGTATTTT,CASSLEALADTQYF
TRBV7-2,.,.,TRBJ2-5,TGTGCCAGCAGCTTTTCTGGCTCCCCGGGCGAGACCCAGTACTTC,CASSFSGSPGETQYF
TRBV9,few,.,TRBJ1-1,TGTGCCAGCAGCGTAAAGCCCCGTTTCAACACTGAAGCTTTCTTT,CASSVKPRFNTEAFF